A selection of T cell receptor beta chains follows, all from one sample in a study of molecular identifiers for immune sequencing clone quantification. MiXCR, applied by TCRdb to the PCR reads, yields one record per CDR3 protein. The table records roughly 630,000 distinct CDR3 sequences, 25% of them present only once. Sequenced: naive CD8+ T cells from blood, with Jurkat cell RNA spiked in. The source is a human donor in good health. Some libraries in this study had Jurkat cell RNA spiked in. The CDR3 runs from the conserved cysteine through the conserved F or W. The D gene is left open where the match is weak. Expanded clones get a size class; other rows say once, few or many, or leave the size out.

TRBJ2-7 | . | TRBV28 | TRBD1 | TGTGCCAGCAGTTTCCTACAGGGGGTCGGCGAGCAGTACTTC | CASSFLQGVGEQYF
TRBJ2-7 | once | TRBV20-1 | . | TGCAGTGCTAGGAGGGGAGGAGATTACGAGCAGTACTTC | CSARRGGDYEQYF
TRBJ2-7 | many | TRBV3-1 | . | TGTGCCAGCAGCCAAGATTTGGGCACCGCCTACGAGCAGTACTTC | CASSQDLGTAYEQYF
TRBJ2-5 | few | TRBV4-1 | . | TGCGCCAGCAGCCAAGAATTGTACCAAGAGACCCAGTACTTC | CASSQELYQETQYF
TRBJ2-7 | few | TRBV13 | TRBD1 | TGTGCCAGCAGCCCGAGGGACAGGGGACCCTACGAGCAGTACTTC | CASSPRDRGPYEQYF
TRBJ2-3 | many | TRBV20-1 | . | TGCAGTGCTAGAGTGGAGGGAACCGCAACAGATACGCAGTATTTT | CSARVEGTATDTQYF
TRBJ2-2 | few | TRBV29-1 | TRBD1 | TGCAGCGTTGAGGGCCTGGCAGGGGGATTGGTCGGGGAGCTGTTTTTT | CSVEGLAGGLVGELFF
TRBJ1-2 | . | TRBV24-1 | . | TGTGCCACCAGTGAGGGCAGGAACTATGGCTACACCTTC | CATSEGRNYGYTF
TRBJ2-7 | . | TRBV6-6 | . | TGTGCCAGCAGTCACGTATCTCACGAGCAGTACTTC | CASSHVSHEQYF
TRBJ2-7 | . | TRBV7-8 | TRBD2 | TGTGCCAGCAGCTTAATGGGACTAGCAAGCGAGCAGTACTTC | CASSLMGLASEQYF
TRBJ1-5 | many | TRBV5-1 | . | TGCACCACCGGCCACTTCGTTGGGAATCAGCCCCAGCATTTT | CTTGHFVGNQPQHF